This T cell receptor (beta chain) was documented in a study of a mutant IDH1 vaccine in newly diagnosed glioma. The overall study: There were about 62% males and about 38% females among treated patients, whose mean age was about 40 years. Study-level findings and limits: It seemed that pseudoprogression was not linked to changes in the top peripheral T cell clonotypes.

Produced via immunoSEQ multiplex PCR; TCRdb's table is partial and in-frame only. The data hold about 34,000 clones, with approximately 87% observed a single time. CDR1 and CDR2 from the germline V gene are ENHRY and SYGVKD. V dropped 4 bases and J dropped 12 bases, with 15 bases sitting between them. The CDR3 has 12 amino acids. For this clone: Its antigen is not identified.

As to time point: week 47, end of study. Every single dose of the vaccine, 300 ug of mutant IDH1 20-mer peptide, came with topical imiquimod. Donor diagnoses consisted of new WHO grade 3 or 4 IDH1-mutant, ATRX-lost astrocytomas. The J gene is TRBJ1-2, the V gene TRBV10-3; a possible D gene is TRBD1 (6 bases). This clonotype originated in a woman aged 30 to 39 with glioma. The specimen comprised PBMCs, sampled from a glioma patient whose treatment included an IDH1 peptide vaccine. The CDR3 DNA sequence: TGTGCCATCAGTGCCACACAGGGAAGGAACACCTTC. It codes for CAISATQGRNTF.